This T cell receptor (beta chain) was documented in a study of T cell repertoires in ileal Crohn's disease. The CDR3 extends over 14 amino acids. Clones were sequenced by immunoSEQ multiplex PCR, and TCRdb holds only the in-frame ones, with some missing. The top ten hold roughly 4% of the sample, which has approximately 12,000 clones, roughly four fifths seen once. Sample: ileal tissue. J is TRBJ2-7 and V is TRBV21-1; the table names TRBD2, a call not compared with the DNA. TRBV21-1 is given as a pseudogene. This sequence was found in an adult with Crohn's disease. As DNA, the CDR3 is TGTGCCAGCAGCAAAAAGCGGGTGCAGAGCGAGCAGTACTTC. Translation gives CASSKKRVQSEQYF.